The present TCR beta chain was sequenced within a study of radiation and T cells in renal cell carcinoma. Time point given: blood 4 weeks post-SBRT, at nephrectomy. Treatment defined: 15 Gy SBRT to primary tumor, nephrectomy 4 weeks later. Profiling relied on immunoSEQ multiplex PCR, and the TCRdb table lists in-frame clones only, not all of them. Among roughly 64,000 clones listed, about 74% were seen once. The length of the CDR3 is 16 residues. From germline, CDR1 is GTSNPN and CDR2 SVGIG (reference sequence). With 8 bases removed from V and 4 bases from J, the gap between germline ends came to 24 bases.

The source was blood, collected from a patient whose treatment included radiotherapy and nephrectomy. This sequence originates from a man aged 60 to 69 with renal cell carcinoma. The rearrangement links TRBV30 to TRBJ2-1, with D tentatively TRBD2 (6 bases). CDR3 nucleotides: TGTGCCCTCATCTCCCCCCTAGCGAAGATTTACAATGAGCAGTTCTTC. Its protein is CALISPLAKIYNEQFF. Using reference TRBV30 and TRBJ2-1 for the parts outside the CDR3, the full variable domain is SQTIHQWPATLVQPVGSPLSLECTVEGTSNPNLYWYRQAAGRGLQLLFYSVGIGQISSEVPQNLSASRPQDRQFILSSKKLLLSDSGFYLCALISPLAKIYNEQFFGPGTRLTVL.